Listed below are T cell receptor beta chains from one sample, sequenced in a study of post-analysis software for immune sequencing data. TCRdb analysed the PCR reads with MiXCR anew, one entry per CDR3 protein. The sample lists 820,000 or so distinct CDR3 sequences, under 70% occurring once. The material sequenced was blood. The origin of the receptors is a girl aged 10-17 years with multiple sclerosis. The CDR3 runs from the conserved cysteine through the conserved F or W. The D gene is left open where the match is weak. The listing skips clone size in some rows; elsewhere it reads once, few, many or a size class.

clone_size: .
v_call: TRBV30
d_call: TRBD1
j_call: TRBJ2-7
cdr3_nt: TGTGCCTGGAGTGGACAGGGCGAGCAGTACTTC
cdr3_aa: CAWSGQGEQYF

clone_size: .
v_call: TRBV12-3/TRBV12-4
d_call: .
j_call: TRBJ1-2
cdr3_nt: TGTGCCAGCAGTCCCACCCGTGTTACGGGCTACACCTTC
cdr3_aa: CASSPTRVTGYTF

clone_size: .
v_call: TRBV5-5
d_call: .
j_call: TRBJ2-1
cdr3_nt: TGTGCCAGCAGCCCGGTCTTGTCGGTGACGAGCTCCTACAATGAGCAGTTCTTC
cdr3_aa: CASSPVLSVTSSYNEQFF

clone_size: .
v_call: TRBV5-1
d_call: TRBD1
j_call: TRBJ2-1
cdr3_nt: TGCGCCAGCTCTCTCCCGTCCCTGACAGGGGAGAATGAGCAGTTCTTC
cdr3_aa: CASSLPSLTGENEQFF

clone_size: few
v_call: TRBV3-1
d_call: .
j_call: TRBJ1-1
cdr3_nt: TGTGCCAGCAGCCAAGCTTACGATTCTGGGGCTTTCTTT
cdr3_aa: CASSQAYDSGAFF

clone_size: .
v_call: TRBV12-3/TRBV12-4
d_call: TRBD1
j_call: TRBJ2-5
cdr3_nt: TGTGCCAGCAGTCCCCGGGGGAACAGGGGGCTGGAGACCCAGTACTTC
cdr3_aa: CASSPRGNRGLETQYF

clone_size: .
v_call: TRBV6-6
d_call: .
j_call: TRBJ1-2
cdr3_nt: TGTGCCACCAATACCCAGGGGCACTATGGCTACACCTTC
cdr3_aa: CATNTQGHYGYTF

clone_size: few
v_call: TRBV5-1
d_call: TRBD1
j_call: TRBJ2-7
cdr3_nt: TGCGCCAGCAGATCCGGACAGGATCAAGGGGAGCAGTACTTC
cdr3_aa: CASRSGQDQGEQYF

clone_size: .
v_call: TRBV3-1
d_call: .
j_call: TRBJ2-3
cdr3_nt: TGTGCCAGCAGCCGCCGCGAGCGGCAACTAGACACAGATACGCAGTATTTT
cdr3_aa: CASSRRERQLDTDTQYF

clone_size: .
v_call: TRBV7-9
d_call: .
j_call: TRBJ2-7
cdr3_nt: TGTGCCAGCAGCCTCGGCGGAACAGCATTCTCCTACGAGCAGTACTTC
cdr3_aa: CASSLGGTAFSYEQYF

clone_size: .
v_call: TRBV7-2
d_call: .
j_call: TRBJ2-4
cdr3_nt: TGTGCCAGCAGCCAGCGGGTCACCGCCCTGCTTGGTGTCAAAAACATTCAGTACTTC
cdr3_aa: CASSQRVTALLGVKNIQYF

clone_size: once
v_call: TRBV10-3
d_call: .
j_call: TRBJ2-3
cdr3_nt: TGTGCCATCAGGGGGGGCCCAGATACGCAGTATTTT
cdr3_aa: CAIRGGPDTQYF

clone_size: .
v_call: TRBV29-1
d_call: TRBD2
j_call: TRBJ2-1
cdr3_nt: TGCAGCCTTCAGCGGGAGTTTCCCTACAATGAGCAGTTCTTC
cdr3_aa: CSLQREFPYNEQFF

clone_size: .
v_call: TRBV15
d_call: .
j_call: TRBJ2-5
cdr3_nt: TGTGCCACCAGCAGAGATCCTCCGTTGAGGACCCAGTACTTC
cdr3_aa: CATSRDPPLRTQYF

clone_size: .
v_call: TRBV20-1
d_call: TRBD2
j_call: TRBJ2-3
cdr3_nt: TGCAGTGCTACCCTTCTAGCGGAGGCAGATACGCAGTATTTT
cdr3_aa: CSATLLAEADTQYF

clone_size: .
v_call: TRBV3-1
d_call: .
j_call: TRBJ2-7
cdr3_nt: TGTGCCAGCAGCCGGGACGTCTACGAGCAGTACTTC
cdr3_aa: CASSRDVYEQYF

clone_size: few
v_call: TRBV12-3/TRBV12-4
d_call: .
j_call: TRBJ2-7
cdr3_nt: TGTGCCAGCAGGGTAAAAGGGACCAGTATATACGAGCAGTACTTC
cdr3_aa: CASRVKGTSIYEQYF

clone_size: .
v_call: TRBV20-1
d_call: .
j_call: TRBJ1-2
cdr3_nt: TGCAGTGCTAGAACCCAGGGGTGGTATGGCTACACCTTC
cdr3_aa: CSARTQGWYGYTF

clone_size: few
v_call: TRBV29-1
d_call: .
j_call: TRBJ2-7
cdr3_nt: TGCAGCGTTGCCCCAGGGCGCCGGGACGAGCAGTACTTC
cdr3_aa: CSVAPGRRDEQYF

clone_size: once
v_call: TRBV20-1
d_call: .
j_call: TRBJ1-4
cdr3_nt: TGCAGTGCTAGAAGCCCCCACAACAATGAAAAACTGTTTTTT
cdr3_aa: CSARSPHNNEKLFF

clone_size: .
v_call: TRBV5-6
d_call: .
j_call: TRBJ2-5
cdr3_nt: TGTGCCAGCAGCTTAGGGGGAGGGGAGAACCAAGAGACCCAGTACTTC
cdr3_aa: CASSLGGGENQETQYF

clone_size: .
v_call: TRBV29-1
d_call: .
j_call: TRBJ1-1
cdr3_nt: TGCAGCTCTGACGGAACGATGAACACTGAAGCTTTCTTT
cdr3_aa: CSSDGTMNTEAFF

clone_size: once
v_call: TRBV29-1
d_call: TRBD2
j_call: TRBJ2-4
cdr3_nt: TGCAGCGTGACCCGGACTAGCGGGAGGGTGTACATTCAGTACTTC
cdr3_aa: CSVTRTSGRVYIQYF

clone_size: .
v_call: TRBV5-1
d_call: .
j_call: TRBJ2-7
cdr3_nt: TGCGCCAGCAGCTTGAATACAGGTTCGAGCTCCTACGAGCAGTACTTC
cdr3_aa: CASSLNTGSSSYEQYF

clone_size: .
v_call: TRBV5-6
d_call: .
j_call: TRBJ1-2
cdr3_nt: TGTCCCAGCAGCACCCACAGGTCATGGTATGGCTACACCTTC
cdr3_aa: CPSSTHRSWYGYTF

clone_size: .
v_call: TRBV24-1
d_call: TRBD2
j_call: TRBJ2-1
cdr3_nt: TGTGCCACCAGTGATGCCGGGACTAGCGGGGGAGCCGGCTACAATGAGCAGTTCTTC
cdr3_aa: CATSDAGTSGGAGYNEQFF

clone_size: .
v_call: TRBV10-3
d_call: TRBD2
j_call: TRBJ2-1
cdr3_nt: TGTGCCATCAGTGACAGCGGGGGGGCGAGGAATGAGCAGTTCTTC
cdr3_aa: CAISDSGGARNEQFF

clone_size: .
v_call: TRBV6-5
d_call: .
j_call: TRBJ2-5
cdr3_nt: TGTGCCAGCGGGGCCGTAAAGGGTACCCATCGAGAGACCCAGTACTTC
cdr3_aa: CASGAVKGTHRETQYF

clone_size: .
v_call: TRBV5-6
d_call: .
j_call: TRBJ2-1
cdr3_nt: TGTGCCAGCAGCTTACGGGGGCTGTCGGTCAATGAGCAGTTCTTC
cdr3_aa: CASSLRGLSVNEQFF

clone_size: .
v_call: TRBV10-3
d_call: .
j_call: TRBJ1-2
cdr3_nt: TGTGCCATCATCGGGGGTCCAGGTGGCTACACCTTC
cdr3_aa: CAIIGGPGGYTF

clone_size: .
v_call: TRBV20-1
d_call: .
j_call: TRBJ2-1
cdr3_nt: TGCAGTGCTAGAAGAGGGACCCACGACAATGAGCAGTTCTTC
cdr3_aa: CSARRGTHDNEQFF

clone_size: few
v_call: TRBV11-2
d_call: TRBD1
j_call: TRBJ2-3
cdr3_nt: TGTGCCAGCAGCGCCGGGACAGGGAGGTCGGCAGATACGCAGTATTTT
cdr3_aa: CASSAGTGRSADTQYF